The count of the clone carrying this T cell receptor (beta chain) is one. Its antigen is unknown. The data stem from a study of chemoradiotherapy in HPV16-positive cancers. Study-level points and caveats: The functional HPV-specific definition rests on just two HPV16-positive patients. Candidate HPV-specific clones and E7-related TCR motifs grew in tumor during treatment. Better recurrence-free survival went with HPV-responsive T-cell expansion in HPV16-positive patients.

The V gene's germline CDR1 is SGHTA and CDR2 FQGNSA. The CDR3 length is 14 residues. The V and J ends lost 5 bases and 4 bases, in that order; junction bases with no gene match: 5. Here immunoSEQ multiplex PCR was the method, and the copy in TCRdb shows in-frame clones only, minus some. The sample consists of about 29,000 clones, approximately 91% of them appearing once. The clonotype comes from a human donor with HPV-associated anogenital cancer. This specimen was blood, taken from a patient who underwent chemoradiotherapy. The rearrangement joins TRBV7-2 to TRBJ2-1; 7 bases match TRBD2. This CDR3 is CASSPSSGYNEQFF. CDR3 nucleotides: TGTGCCAGCAGCCCCTCTAGCGGTTACAATGAGCAGTTCTTC.